This T cell receptor beta chain appears in the sequencing data of a study of patients and donors after allogeneic stem cell transplantation. This clonotype has only one observation. Via MiXCR, TCRdb re-called the RT-PCR reads, giving one row per CDR3 protein. The sample gives around 150,000 distinct CDR3 sequences, over 30% of which show up once; 50% is in the top ten. This clonotype was sampled from a human donor who was either an allogeneic HSCT recipient or a stem cell or donor lymphocyte infusion donor (not recorded which). It is not recorded whose cells these are; they may come from a transplant donor. The specimen was blood, either unsorted or a sorted T cell fraction (not recorded which).

The CDR3 loop reads CASRDRDYYGYTF. The CDR3 DNA reads as TGTGCCAGCAGGGACAGGGACTACTATGGCTACACCTTC. V gene TRBV6-5 combines with J gene TRBJ1-2, with 8 bases lining up with TRBD1. CDR1 and CDR2 from the germline V gene are MNHEY and SVGAGI. V gave up 6 bases and J gave up 3 bases; unmatched junction bases: 3. The CDR3 runs to 13 residues.